Following are 26 T cell receptor beta chains from one sample sequenced in a study of T cell repertoires in cytomegalovirus infection. TCRdb analysed the reads with MiXCR anew, one entry per CDR3 protein. The profile covers 450,000 to 650,000 distinct CDR3 sequences, with approximately 40% appearing a single time and 48% taken by the ten largest. The antigens for these receptors are not known. Sample: cultured PBMCs, taken from culture after CMV antigen stimulation. These receptors all stem from a human donor in good health (CMV status not recorded). Some clones in this sample may be carry-over from other donors' samples.

The CDR3 DNA sequence: TGCAGTGCTAGCAGACTTGGTCGGGGCACAGATACGCAGTATTTT. Protein product: CSASRLGRGTDTQYF. The V call is TRBV20-1, the J call TRBJ2-3; D gene uncertain. This CDR3 has 15 residues. CDR1 is DFQATT and CDR2 is SNEGSKA in the germline V gene (reference sequence). Trimming removed 3 bases at V and 1 base at J, with 14 bases between.

The gene calls are TRBV5-6 and TRBJ2-7, with 10 bases that match TRBD2. J was trimmed by 7 bases and V by 3 bases; bases with no gene match: 7. The germline V gene has CDR1 SGHDT and CDR2 YYEEEE. CDR3 length: 14 amino acids. Here the CDR3 DNA reads TGTGCCAGCAGCTCATTAGCGGGGGGCCGGGAGCAGTACTTC. This translates into CASSSLAGGREQYF.

The chain joins TRBV4-3 to TRBJ1-2, with 9 bases that match TRBD1. The germline V gene has CDR1 LGHNA and CDR2 YSLEER. CDR3 size: 16 residues. The ends lost 0 bases at V and 2 bases at J; junction bases unmatched: 4. Here the CDR3 reads CASSQEGDRANYGYTF. Here the CDR3 DNA reads TGCGCCAGCAGCCAAGAAGGGGACAGGGCGAACTATGGCTACACCTTC.

A few counts support this clonotype. The chain carries TRBV12-3 or TRBV12-4 and TRBJ2-5; D unclear. The CDR3 loop spans 13 amino acids. V was pared by 7 bases and J by 5 bases, with 14 bases between. In DNA form, the CDR3 reads TGTGCCAGCAAATATGGGTTGGGCGAGACCCAGTACTTC. This sequence encodes CASKYGLGETQYF.

The rearrangement joins TRBV7-2 to TRBJ2-5; D remains unclear. Trimming took off 0 bases at V and 5 bases at J, with 7 bases between the two ends. The length of the CDR3 is 13 residues. Germline V gene data show CDR1 as SGHTA and CDR2 as FQGNSA. The CDR3 DNA reads TGTGCCAGCAGCTTAGCCGCCGTGGAGACCCAGTACTTC. Amino acid sequence: CASSLAAVETQYF.

The V and J genes are TRBV6-1 and TRBJ2-2; tentatively, D is TRBD1 or TRBD2 (5 bases each). Deletions cut 4 bases from V and 6 bases from J, with 15 bases between. The germline V gene encodes CDR1 MNHNS and CDR2 SASEGT. This CDR3 comprises 15 residues. CDR3 sequence (DNA): TGTGCCAGCAGTGTGGGGACCGGCGGCGCCGGGGAGCTGTTTTTT. As protein: CASSVGTGGAGELFF.

CDR3 sequence reads: CASSWGSGLYEQYF. The CDR3 DNA sequence: TGTGCCAGCAGCTGGGGGTCGGGGCTCTACGAGCAGTACTTC. The chain is built from TRBV5-6 and TRBJ2-7; possibly TRBD1 or TRBD2 for D (5 bases each). CDR3 length: 14 residues. Trimming pared 3 bases from V and 3 bases from J, leaving 13 bases between. The germline V gene has CDR1 SGHDT and CDR2 YYEEEE.

The sample holds a few counts of this clonotype. The V call is TRBV6-1, the J call TRBJ1-2, with 8 bases that match TRBD1. Germline loops: CDR1 MNHNS, CDR2 SASEGT. The CDR3 is 16 residues long. With V trimmed by 4 bases and J by 4 bases, 11 bases remained unmatched. This CDR3 reads CASSVGTGLAIYGYTF. The CDR3 DNA follows: TGTGCCAGCAGTGTTGGGACAGGCCTAGCTATCTATGGCTACACCTTC.

This clonotype occurred a few times. The rearrangement joins TRBV7-2 to TRBJ2-3; D is unresolved. Germline assignment: CDR1 SGHTA and CDR2 FQGNSA. The length of the CDR3 is 12 residues. V lost 4 bases and J 2 bases, leaving 4 bases between the germline ends. This CDR3 is CASSWFTDTQYF. As DNA, the CDR3 is TGTGCCAGCAGCTGGTTCACAGATACGCAGTATTTT.

The chain employs TRBV2 and TRBJ2-7; D is possibly TRBD1 (5 bases). Germline assignment: CDR1 SNHLY and CDR2 FYNNEI. Trimming left V 6 bases short and J 5 bases short, with 20 bases between. The CDR3 extends over 15 amino acids. CDR3 loop: CASSPTPQGSHEQYF. CDR3 sequence (DNA): TGTGCCAGCAGCCCCACCCCGCAGGGTAGCCACGAGCAGTACTTC.

This clonotype has only a few counts. The V gene is TRBV6-6, the J gene TRBJ2-5, with TRBD2 matching 14 bases. V trimming: 7 bases; J trimming: 5 bases; junction bases outside the gene matches: 12. CDR3 length: 17 residues. Germline V gene lookup returns CDR1 MNHNY and CDR2 SVGAGI (reference sequence). The chain's CDR3 is CASTDRLAGGPEETQYF. The CDR3 region has the DNA TGTGCCAGCACCGACCGACTAGCGGGAGGGCCTGAGGAGACCCAGTACTTC.

V and J are TRBV27 and TRBJ1-1, with TRBD1 as a possible D gene (6 bases). The CDR3 covers 13 residues. Germline CDR1 and CDR2: MNHEY and SMNVEV (reference sequence). Trimming removed 5 bases at V and 5 bases at J, with 12 bases between. In DNA, the CDR3 is TGTGCCAGCAGTGACAGGTATTGGACTGAAGCTTTCTTT. Translated, it gives CASSDRYWTEAFF.

The chain has TRBV12-5 and TRBJ2-2; 8 bases line up with TRBD2. This CDR3 comprises 14 residues. The germline gives CDR1 LGHNT, CDR2 FRNRAP. Trimming cost V 6 bases and J 5 bases; bases outside gene matches: 5. CDR3 in amino acids: CASGLIAGTGELFF. The CDR3 coding sequence is TGTGCTAGTGGCCTGATAGCGGGGACCGGGGAGCTGTTTTTT.

V is TRBV11-2 and J is TRBJ2-7; TRBD1 or TRBD2 may be the D gene (5 bases each). Germline V lookup: CDR1 SGHAT, CDR2 FQNNGV. The V and J ends lost 1 base and 2 bases respectively, with 15 bases between them. The CDR3 extends over 16 amino acids. CDR3 in amino acids: CASSLVGAGGTYEQYF. DNA for the CDR3: TGTGCCAGCAGCTTAGTAGGGGCGGGTGGCACCTACGAGCAGTACTTC. Full variable domain (remainder filled in from reference TRBV11-2 and TRBJ2-7): EAGVAQSPRYKIIEKRQSVAFWCNPISGHATLYWYQQILGQGPKLLIQFQNNGVVDDSQLPKDRFSAERLKGVDSTLKIQPAKLEDSAVYLCASSLVGAGGTYEQYFGPGTRLTVT.

V is TRBV27 and J is TRBJ2-7, with TRBD2 matching 14 bases. V shed 4 bases and J 6 bases; nucleotides not matched to a gene: 8. Germline values: CDR1 MNHEY, CDR2 SMNVEV (reference sequence). The CDR3 loop spans 16 amino acids. Written as DNA, the CDR3 is TGTGCCAGCAGTTCTCCGACTAGCGGGGGGGCCCTCGAGCAGTACTTC. Residues: CASSSPTSGGALEQYF.

The chain combines TRBV10-2 with TRBJ2-1, with a possible D match to TRBD2 (5 bases). With 7 bases removed from V and 8 bases from J, the gap between germline ends came to 24 bases. CDR1 and CDR2 from the germline V gene are WSHSY and SAAADI. This CDR3 has 16 amino acids. CDR3 loop: CASNGLAQKGNDEQFF. The CDR3 DNA is TGCGCCAGCAATGGCCTAGCCCAAAAGGGTAACGATGAGCAGTTCTTC.

The V gene is TRBV9, the J gene TRBJ1-2; D not certain. V was cut by 3 bases and J by 8 bases, with 20 bases left in between. The germline V gene encodes CDR1 SGDLS and CDR2 YYNGEE. This CDR3 comprises 15 residues. The CDR3 sequence is CASSAPPASRRGYTF. In DNA, the CDR3 is TGTGCCAGCAGCGCCCCTCCAGCCTCGAGGAGGGGCTACACCTTC.

The chain is built from TRBV29-1 and TRBJ2-7; D possibly corresponds to TRBD1 (5 bases). CDR3 length: 12 residues. From germline, CDR1 is SQVTM and CDR2 ANQGSEA. Trimming took off 4 bases at V and 0 bases at J, with 7 bases between the two ends. The CDR3 protein is CSVGGSSYEQYF. CDR3 in DNA: TGCAGCGTTGGGGGCAGCTCCTACGAGCAGTACTTC.

The V gene is TRBV6-6, the J gene TRBJ2-1; 12 bases match TRBD2. Trimming took 6 bases from V and 8 from J; bases not matched to a gene: 20. CDR1 MNHNY and CDR2 SVGAGI come from the germline V gene (reference sequence). This CDR3 is built from 19 residues. For the CDR3, the DNA is TGTGCCAGCAGCCCTTTAAGCCGCCTAGCGGGAGGGGGGGGCGATGAGCAGTTCTTC. Protein sequence: CASSPLSRLAGGGGDEQFF.

This clonotype appeared a few times. V is TRBV10-3 and J is TRBJ2-2; D is uncertain. This CDR3 comprises 18 residues. CDR1 and CDR2 from the germline V gene are ENHRY and SYGVKD. Trimming pared 0 bases from V and 0 bases from J, leaving 14 bases between. In DNA, the CDR3 is TGTGCCATCAGTGAGTCCGACCTCCCGACCGCGAACACCGGGGAGCTGTTTTTT. This sequence encodes CAISESDLPTANTGELFF.

This clonotype came up a few times. V is TRBV27 and J is TRBJ1-4; TRBD1 matches at 8 bases. The trim removed 6 bases at V and 6 bases at J, leaving 3 bases unmatched. The CDR3 is 13 residues long. Germline CDR1 MNHEY, CDR2 SMNVEV (reference sequence). In nucleotides, the CDR3 is TGTGCCAGCAGCCGGACAGGGTATGAAAAACTGTTTTTT. Residues: CASSRTGYEKLFF.

This clonotype was observed a handful of times. The chain uses TRBV6-2 or TRBV6-3 and TRBJ2-1; perhaps TRBD2 as D (5 bases). Trimming cost V 6 bases and J 2 bases, with 17 bases left between them. Germline-derived CDR1 and CDR2 are MNHEY and SVGEGT. This CDR3 has 16 residues. The CDR3 DNA reads TGTGCCAGCAGCTCGGGGTTGGGTTTCACCTACAATGAGCAGTTCTTC. Translating gives CASSSGLGFTYNEQFF.

This clonotype was observed a handful of times. The genes are TRBV7-2 and TRBJ2-1, with TRBD2 as a possible D gene (5 bases). Trimming took 1 base from V and 8 from J, leaving 12 bases between them. The length of the CDR3 is 14 residues. Germline lookup yields CDR1 SGHTA and CDR2 FQGNSA. The CDR3 protein is CASSLEARGYEQFF. The CDR3 DNA is TGTGCCAGCAGCTTAGAAGCGCGAGGGTATGAGCAGTTCTTC. The full variable domain, in which reference TRBV7-2 and TRBJ2-1 provide the parts outside the CDR3, is GAGVSQSPSNKVTEKGKDVELRCDPISGHTALYWYRQSLGQGLEFLIYFQGNSAPDKSGLPSDRFSAERTGGSVSTLTIQRTQQEDSAVYLCASSLEARGYEQFFGPGTRLTVL.

The chain combines TRBV7-2 with TRBJ1-1; the D is unclear. CDR1 is SGHTA, CDR2 FQGNSA, per germline. V was shortened by 1 base and J by 0 bases, with 6 bases between the two germline ends. This CDR3 has 14 residues. This CDR3 reads CASSLEAMNTEAFF. The CDR3 nucleotides read TGTGCCAGCAGCTTAGAGGCGATGAACACTGAAGCTTTCTTT.

This clonotype has just a few counts. The chain uses TRBV7-8 and TRBJ2-1; TRBD1 might be the D (5 bases). Trimming removed 2 bases at V and 6 bases at J, with 11 bases between. Germline V lookup: CDR1 SGHVS, CDR2 FQNEAQ. The CDR3 is 14 residues long. The DNA of the CDR3 is TGTGCCAGCAGCTTATCGCAGGGCGGCAATGAGCAGTTCTTC. Amino acid sequence: CASSLSQGGNEQFF.

Many counts were recorded for this clonotype. The V call is TRBV7-8, the J call TRBJ2-1; 9 bases line up with TRBD2. The V segment lost 4 bases and the J segment 8 bases; nucleotides outside the gene matches: 15. The germline gives CDR1 SGHVS, CDR2 FQNEAQ. This CDR3 has 17 amino acids. The CDR3 DNA is TGTGCCAGCAGCTCAAAGTGGGTAGCGGGAGTTCCCGATGAGCAGTTCTTC. Translation gives CASSSKWVAGVPDEQFF.